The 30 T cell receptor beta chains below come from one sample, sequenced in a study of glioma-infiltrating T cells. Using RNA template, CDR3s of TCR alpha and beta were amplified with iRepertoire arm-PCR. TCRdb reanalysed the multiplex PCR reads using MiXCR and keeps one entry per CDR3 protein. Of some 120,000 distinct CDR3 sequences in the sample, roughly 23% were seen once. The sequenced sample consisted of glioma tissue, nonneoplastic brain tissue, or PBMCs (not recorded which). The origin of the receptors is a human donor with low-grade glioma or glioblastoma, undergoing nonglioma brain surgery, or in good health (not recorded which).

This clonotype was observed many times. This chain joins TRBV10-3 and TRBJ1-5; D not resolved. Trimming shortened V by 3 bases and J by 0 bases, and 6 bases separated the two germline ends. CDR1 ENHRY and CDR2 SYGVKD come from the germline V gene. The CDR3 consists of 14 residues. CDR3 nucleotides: TGTGCCATCAGTGAAGGTGATAGCAATCAGCCCCAGCATTTT. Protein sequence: CAISEGDSNQPQHF.

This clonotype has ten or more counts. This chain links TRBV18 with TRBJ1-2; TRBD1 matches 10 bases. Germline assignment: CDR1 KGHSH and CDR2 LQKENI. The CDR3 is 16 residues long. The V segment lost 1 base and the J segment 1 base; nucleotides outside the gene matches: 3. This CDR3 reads CASSPRDRGLNYGYTF. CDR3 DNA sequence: TGTGCCAGCTCACCACGAGACAGGGGGCTTAACTATGGCTACACCTTC.

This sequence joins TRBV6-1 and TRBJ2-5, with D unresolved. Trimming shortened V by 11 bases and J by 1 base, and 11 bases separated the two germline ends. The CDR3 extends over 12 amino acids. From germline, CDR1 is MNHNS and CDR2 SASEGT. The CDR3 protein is CAGRSVQETQYF. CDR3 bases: TGTGCCGGTAGATCCGTCCAAGAGACCCAGTACTTC.

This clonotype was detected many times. The CDR3, as DNA: TGTGCCAGCAGCCAAGCTAGATCGGGCGAGCAGTACTTC. Its protein product is CASSQARSGEQYF. This chain joins TRBV3-1 and TRBJ2-7; no reliable D call. CDR3 length: 13 residues. The germline V gene encodes CDR1 LGHDT and CDR2 YNNKEL (reference sequence). The germline V and J ends were trimmed by 1 base and 6 bases, with 10 bases remaining between them.

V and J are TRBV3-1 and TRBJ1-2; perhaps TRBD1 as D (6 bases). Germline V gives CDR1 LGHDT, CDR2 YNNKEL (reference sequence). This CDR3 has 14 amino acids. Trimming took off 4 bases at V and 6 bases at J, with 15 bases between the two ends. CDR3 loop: CASSLNQQGHGYTF. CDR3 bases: TGTGCCAGCAGCCTAAATCAACAGGGTCATGGCTACACCTTC.

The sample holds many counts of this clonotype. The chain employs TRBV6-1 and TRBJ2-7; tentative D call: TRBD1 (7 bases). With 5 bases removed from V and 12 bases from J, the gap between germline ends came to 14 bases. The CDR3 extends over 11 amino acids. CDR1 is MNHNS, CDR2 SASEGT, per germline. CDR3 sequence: CASSRRDRTYF. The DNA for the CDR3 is TGTGCCAGCAGTCGGCGGGACAGAACGTACTTC.

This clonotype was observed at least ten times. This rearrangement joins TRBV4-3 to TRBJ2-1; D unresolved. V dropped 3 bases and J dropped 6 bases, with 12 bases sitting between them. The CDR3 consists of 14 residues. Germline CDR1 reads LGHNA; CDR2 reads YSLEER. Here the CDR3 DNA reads TGCGCCAGCAGCCACACGTTCGGGCCCAATGAGCAGTTCTTC. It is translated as CASSHTFGPNEQFF.

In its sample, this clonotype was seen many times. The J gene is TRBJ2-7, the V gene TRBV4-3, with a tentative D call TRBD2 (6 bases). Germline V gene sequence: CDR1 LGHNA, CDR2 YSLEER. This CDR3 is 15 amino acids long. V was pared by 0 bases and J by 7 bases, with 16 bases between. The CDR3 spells CASSQDTSSLWEQYF. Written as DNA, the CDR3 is TGCGCCAGCAGCCAAGATACTAGCTCTCTGTGGGAGCAGTACTTC.

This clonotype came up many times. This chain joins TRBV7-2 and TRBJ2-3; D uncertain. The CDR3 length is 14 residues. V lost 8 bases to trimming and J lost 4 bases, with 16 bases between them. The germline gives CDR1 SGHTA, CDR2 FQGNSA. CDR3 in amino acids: CASAPGLTADTQYF. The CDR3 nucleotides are TGTGCCAGCGCCCCTGGCTTGACGGCAGATACGCAGTATTTT.

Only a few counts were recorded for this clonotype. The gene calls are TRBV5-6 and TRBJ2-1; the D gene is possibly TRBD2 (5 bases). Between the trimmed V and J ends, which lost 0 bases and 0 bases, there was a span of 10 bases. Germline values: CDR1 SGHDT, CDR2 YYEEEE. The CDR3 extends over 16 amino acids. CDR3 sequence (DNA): TGTGCCAGCAGCTTGGGAGCGGCAAGCTCCTACAATGAGCAGTTCTTC. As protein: CASSLGAASSYNEQFF.

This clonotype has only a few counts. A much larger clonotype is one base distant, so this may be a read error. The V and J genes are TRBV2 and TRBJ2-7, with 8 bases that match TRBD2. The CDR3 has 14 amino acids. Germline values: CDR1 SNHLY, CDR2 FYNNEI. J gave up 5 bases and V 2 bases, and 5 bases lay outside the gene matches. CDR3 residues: CASSERRGANEQYF. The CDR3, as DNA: TGTGCCAGCAGTGAACGGCGGGGGGCAAACGAGCAGTACTTC.

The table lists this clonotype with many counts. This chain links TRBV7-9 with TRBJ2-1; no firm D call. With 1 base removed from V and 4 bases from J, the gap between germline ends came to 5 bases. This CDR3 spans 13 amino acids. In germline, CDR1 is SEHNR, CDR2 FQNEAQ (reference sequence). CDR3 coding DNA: TGTGCCAGCAGCTTAGTGGTTTACAATGAGCAGTTCTTC. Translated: CASSLVVYNEQFF. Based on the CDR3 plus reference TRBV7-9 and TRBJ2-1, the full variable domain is DTGVSQNPRHKITKRGQNVTFRCDPISEHNRLYWYRQTLGQGPEFLTYFQNEAQLEKSRLLSDRFSAERPKGSFSTLEIQRTEQGDSAMYLCASSLVVYNEQFFGPGTRLTVL.

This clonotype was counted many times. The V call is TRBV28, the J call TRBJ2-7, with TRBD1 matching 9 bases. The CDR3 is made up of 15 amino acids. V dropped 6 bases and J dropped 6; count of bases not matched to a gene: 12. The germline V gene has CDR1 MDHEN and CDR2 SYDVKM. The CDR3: CASSPAGTGRSEQYF. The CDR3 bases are TGTGCCAGCAGCCCAGCCGGGACAGGGAGGAGCGAGCAGTACTTC.

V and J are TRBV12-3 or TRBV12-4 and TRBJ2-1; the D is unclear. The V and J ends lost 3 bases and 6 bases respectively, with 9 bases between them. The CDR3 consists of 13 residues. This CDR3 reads CASSLRLSNEQFF. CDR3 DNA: TGTGCCAGCAGTTTGAGGCTATCCAATGAGCAGTTCTTC.

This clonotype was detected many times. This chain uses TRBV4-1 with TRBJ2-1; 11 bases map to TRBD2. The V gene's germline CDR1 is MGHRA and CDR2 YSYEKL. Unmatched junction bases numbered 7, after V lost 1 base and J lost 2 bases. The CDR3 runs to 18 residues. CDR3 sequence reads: CASSQVDMGLAAYNEQFF. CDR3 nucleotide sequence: TGCGCCAGCAGCCAAGTGGATATGGGACTAGCGGCCTACAATGAGCAGTTCTTC.

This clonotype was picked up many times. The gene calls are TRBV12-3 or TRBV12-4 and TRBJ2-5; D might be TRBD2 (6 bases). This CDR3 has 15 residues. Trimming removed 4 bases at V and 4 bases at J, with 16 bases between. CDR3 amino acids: CASSSPLGGRETQYF. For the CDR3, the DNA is TGTGCCAGCAGTTCCCCCCTGGGGGGAAGAGAGACCCAGTACTTC.

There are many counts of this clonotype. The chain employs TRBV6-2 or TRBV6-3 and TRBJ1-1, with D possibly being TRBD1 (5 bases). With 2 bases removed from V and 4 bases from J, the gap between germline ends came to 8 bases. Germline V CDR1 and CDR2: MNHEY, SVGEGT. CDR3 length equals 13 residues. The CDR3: CASSYQGGTEAFF. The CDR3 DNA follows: TGTGCCAGCAGTTACCAGGGTGGCACTGAAGCTTTCTTT.

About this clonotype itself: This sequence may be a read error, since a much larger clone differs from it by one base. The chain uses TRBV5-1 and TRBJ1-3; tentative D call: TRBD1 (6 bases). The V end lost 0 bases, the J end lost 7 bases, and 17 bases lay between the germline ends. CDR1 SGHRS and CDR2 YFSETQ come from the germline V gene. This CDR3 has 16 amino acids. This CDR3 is CASSLEPTGTGNTIYF. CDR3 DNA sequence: TGCGCCAGCAGCTTGGAACCTACAGGGACGGGGAACACCATATATTTT.

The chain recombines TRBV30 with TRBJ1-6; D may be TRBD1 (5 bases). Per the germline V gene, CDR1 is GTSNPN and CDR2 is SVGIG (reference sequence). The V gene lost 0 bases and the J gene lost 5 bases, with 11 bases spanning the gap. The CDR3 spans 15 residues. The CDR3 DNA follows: TGTGCCTGGAGTGTAACGCCAGGGAATAATTCACCCCTCCACTTT. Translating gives CAWSVTPGNNSPLHF.

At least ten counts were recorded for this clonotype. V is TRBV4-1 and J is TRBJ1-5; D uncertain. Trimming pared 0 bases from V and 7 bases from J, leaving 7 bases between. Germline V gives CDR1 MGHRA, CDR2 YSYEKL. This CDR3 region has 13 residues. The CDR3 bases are TGCGCCAGCAGCCAAGAACGAAGGCAGCCCCAGCATTTT. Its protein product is CASSQERRQPQHF.

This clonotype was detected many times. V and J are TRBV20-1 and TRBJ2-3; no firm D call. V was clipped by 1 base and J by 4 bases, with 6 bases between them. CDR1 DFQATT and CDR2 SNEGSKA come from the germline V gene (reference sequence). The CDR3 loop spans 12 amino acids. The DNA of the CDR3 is TGCAGTGCTAGAGTCGCTTCAGATACGCAGTATTTT. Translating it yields CSARVASDTQYF.

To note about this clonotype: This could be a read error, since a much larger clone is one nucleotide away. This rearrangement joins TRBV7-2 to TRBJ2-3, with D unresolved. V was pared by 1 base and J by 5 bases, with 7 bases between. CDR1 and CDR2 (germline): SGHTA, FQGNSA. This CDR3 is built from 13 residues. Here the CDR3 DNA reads TGTGCCAGCAGCTTAGACGGCAAAGATACGCAGTATTTT. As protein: CASSLDGKDTQYF.

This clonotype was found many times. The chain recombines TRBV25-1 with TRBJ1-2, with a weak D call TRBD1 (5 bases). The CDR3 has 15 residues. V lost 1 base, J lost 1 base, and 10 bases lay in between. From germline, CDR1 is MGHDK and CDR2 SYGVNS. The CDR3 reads CASSESRGGNYGYTF. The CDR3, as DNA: TGTGCCAGCAGTGAATCGAGGGGAGGTAACTATGGCTACACCTTC.

The CDR3 nucleotides read TGTGCCAGCAGCGCTCTAGCGGGAGGCCGCACAGATACGCAGTATTTT. This encodes CASSALAGGRTDTQYF. The chain carries TRBV9 and TRBJ2-3; 11 nucleotides match TRBD2. Germline CDR1 and CDR2: SGDLS and YYNGEE. The junction had 4 bases not matched to a gene; V was cut back by 3 bases and J by 1 base. The CDR3 totals 16 residues.

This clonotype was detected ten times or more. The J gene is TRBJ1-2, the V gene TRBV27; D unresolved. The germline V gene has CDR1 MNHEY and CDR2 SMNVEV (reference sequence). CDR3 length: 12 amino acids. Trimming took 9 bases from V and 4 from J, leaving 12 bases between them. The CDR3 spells CASRVEGYGYTF. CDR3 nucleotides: TGTGCCAGTAGGGTTGAAGGCTATGGCTACACCTTC.

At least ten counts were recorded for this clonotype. CDR3 nucleotides: TGCGCCAGCAGCCAAGAGGGGAGGGGATACAATGAGCAGTTCTTC. This codes for CASSQEGRGYNEQFF. The chain recombines TRBV4-3 with TRBJ2-1, with 7 bases identical to TRBD2. Germline lookup yields CDR1 LGHNA and CDR2 YSLEER. The CDR3 consists of 15 residues. Losses at the gene ends were 0 bases for V and 4 bases for J; bases not matched to a gene: 3.

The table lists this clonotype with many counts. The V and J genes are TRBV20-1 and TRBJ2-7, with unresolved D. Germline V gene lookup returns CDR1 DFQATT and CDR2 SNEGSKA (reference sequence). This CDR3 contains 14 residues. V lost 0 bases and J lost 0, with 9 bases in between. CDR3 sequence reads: CSARDRTRSYEQYF. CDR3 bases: TGCAGTGCTAGAGATCGGACCCGCTCCTACGAGCAGTACTTC.

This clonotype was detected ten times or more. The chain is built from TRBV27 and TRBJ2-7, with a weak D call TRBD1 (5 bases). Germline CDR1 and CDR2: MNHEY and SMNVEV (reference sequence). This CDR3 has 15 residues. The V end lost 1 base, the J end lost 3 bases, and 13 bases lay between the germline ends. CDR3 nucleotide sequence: TGTGCCAGCAGTTTATGGGGCAGAGGAAACTACGAGCAGTACTTC. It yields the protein CASSLWGRGNYEQYF.

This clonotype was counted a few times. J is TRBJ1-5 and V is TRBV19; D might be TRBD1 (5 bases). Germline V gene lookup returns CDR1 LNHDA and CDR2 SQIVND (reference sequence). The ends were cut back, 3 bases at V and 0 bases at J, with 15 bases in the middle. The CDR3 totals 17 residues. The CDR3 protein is CASSIGSAGFSNQPQHF. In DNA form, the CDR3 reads TGTGCCAGTAGTATCGGTTCGGCAGGGTTTAGCAATCAGCCCCAGCATTTT. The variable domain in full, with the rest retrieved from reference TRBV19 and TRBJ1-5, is DGGITQSPKYLFRKEGQNVTLSCEQNLNHDAMYWYRQDPGQGLRLIYYSQIVNDFQKGDIAEGYSVSREKKESFPLTVTSAQKNPTAFYLCASSIGSAGFSNQPQHFGDGTRLSIL.

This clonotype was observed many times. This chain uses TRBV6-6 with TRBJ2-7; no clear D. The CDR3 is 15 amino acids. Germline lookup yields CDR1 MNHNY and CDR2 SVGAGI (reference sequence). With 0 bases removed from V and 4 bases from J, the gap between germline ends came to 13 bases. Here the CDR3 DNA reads TGTGCCAGCAGTTACTCGGGGAATTCGATTTACGAGCAGTACTTC. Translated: CASSYSGNSIYEQYF.